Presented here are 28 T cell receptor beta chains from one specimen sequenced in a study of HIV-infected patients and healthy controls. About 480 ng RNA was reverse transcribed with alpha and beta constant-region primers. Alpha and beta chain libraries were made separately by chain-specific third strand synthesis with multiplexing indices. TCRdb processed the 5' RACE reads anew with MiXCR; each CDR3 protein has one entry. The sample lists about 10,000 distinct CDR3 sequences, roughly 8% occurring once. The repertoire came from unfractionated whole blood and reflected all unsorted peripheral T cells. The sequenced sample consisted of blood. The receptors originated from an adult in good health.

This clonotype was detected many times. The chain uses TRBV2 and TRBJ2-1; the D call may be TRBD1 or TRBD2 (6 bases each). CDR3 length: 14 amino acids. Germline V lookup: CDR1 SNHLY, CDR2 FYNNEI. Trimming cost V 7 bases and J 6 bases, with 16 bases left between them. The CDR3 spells CASKGGWSANEQFF. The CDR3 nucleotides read TGTGCCAGCAAGGGGGGATGGTCGGCCAATGAGCAGTTCTTC.

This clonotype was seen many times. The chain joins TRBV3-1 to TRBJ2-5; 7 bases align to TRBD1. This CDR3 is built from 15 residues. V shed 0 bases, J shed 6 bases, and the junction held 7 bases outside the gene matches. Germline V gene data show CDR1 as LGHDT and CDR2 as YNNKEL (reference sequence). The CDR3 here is CASSQERTGVQTQYF. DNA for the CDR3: TGTGCCAGCAGCCAAGAAAGGACAGGAGTGCAGACCCAGTACTTC.

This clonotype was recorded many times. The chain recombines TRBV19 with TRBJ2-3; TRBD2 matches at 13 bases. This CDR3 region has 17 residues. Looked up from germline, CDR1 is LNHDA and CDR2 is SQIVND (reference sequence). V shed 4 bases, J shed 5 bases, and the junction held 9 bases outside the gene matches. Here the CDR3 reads CASSKGLAGAGGDTQYF. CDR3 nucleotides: TGTGCCAGTAGTAAAGGACTAGCGGGAGCAGGAGGAGATACGCAGTATTTT.

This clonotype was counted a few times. CDR3 region: CSRPQERGMDETQYF. Here the CDR3 DNA reads TGCAGCCGTCCCCAAGAGCGGGGGATGGACGAGACCCAGTACTTC. The rearrangement links TRBV29-1 to TRBJ2-5; 8 bases match TRBD2. With 8 bases clipped from V and 5 bases from J, the junction kept 16 bases outside the gene matches. The CDR3 runs to 15 residues. Germline CDR1 and CDR2: SQVTM and ANQGSEA.

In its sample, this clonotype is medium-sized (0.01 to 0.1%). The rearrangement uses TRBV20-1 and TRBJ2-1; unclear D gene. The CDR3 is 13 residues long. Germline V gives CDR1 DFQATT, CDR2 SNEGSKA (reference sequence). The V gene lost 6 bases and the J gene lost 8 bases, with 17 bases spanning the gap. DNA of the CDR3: TGCAGTGCCGCCCTCCCCGGCGGCTATGAGCAGTTCTTC. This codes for CSAALPGGYEQFF.

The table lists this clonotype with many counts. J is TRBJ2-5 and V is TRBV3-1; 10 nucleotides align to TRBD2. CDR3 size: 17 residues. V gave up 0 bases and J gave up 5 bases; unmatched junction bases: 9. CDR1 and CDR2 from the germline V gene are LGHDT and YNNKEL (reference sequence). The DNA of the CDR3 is TGTGCCAGCAGCCAAGATCTCCAGCGGGGGGGCGAGGAGACCCAGTACTTC. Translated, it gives CASSQDLQRGGEETQYF.

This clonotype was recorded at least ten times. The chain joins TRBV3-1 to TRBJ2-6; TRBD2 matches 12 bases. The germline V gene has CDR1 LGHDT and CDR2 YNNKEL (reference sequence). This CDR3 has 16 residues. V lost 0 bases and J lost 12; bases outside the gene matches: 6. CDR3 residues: CASSQELAGGIGVLTF. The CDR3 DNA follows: TGTGCCAGCAGCCAAGAACTAGCGGGGGGCATCGGCGTCCTGACTTTC.

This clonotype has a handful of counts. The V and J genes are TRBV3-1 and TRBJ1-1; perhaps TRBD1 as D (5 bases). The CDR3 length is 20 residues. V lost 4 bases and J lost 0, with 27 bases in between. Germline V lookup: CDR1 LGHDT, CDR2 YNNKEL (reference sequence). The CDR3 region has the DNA TGTGCCAGCAGCCCCTCGCTTCTTCGGGGACGGTGGGGGATGAACACTGAAGCTTTCTTT. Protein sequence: CASSPSLLRGRWGMNTEAFF.

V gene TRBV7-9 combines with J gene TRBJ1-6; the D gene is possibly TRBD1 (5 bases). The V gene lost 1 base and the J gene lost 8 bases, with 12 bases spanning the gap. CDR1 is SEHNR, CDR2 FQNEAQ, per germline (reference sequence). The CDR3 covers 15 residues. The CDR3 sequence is CASSLVNAGYSPLHF. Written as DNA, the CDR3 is TGTGCCAGCAGCTTAGTTAACGCAGGGTATTCACCCCTCCACTTT.

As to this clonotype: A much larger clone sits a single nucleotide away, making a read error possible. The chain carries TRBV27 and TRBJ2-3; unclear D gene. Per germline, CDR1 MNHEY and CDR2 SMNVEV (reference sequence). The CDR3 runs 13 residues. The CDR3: CASRSITTETQYF. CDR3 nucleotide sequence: TGTGCCAGCAGGAGCATAACTACAGAAACGCAGTATTTT.

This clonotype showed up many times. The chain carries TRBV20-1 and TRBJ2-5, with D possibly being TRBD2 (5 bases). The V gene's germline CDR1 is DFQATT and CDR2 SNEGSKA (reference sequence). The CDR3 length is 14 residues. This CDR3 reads CRAHLSGIQETQYF. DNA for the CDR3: TGCAGGGCTCATCTCTCGGGGATTCAAGAGACCCAGTACTTC.

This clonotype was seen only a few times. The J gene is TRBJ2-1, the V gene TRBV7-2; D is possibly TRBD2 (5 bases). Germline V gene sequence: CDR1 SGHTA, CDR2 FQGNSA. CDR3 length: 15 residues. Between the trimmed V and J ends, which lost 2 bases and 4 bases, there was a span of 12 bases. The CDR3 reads CASSLLPGSYNEQFF. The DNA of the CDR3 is TGTGCCAGCAGCTTACTTCCGGGATCGTACAATGAGCAGTTCTTC. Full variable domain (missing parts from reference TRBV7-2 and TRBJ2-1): GAGVSQSPSNKVTEKGKDVELRCDPISGHTALYWYRQSLGQGLEFLIYFQGNSAPDKSGLPSDRFSAERTGGSVSTLTIQRTQQEDSAVYLCASSLLPGSYNEQFFGPGTRLTVL.

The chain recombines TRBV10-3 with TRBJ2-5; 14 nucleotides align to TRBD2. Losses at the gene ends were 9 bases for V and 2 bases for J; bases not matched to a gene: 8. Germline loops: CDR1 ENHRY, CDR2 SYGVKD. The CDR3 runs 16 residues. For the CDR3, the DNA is TGTGCCATAAATAGCGGGACTAGCGGGAGTCAAGAGACCCAGTACTTC. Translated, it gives CAINSGTSGSQETQYF.

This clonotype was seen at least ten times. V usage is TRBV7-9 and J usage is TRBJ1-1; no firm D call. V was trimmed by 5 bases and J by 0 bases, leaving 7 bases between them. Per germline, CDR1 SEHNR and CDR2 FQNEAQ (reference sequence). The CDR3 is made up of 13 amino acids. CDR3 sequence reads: CASSQSLNTEAFF. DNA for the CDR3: TGTGCCAGCAGCCAGTCACTGAACACTGAAGCTTTCTTT.

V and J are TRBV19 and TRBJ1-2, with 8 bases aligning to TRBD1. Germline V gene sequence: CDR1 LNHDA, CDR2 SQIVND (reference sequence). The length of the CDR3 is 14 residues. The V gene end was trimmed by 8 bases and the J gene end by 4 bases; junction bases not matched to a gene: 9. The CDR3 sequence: CASEGTGGVYGYTF. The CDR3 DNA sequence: TGTGCCAGTGAAGGGACAGGCGGGGTCTATGGCTACACCTTC.

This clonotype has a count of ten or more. CDR3 bases: TGTGCCAGCAGTTCCGCCGAGGCCGCCAGGCCGAGGGGTACGCAGTATTTT. As protein: CASSSAEAARPRGTQYF. The chain links TRBV28 to TRBJ2-3; D might be TRBD1 or TRBD2, each matching 5 bases. The ends were cut back, 4 bases at V and 8 bases at J, with 25 bases in the middle. There are 17 residues in the CDR3. The germline V gene has CDR1 MDHEN and CDR2 SYDVKM. Combining the CDR3 with reference TRBV28 and TRBJ2-3 gives the whole variable domain DVKVTQSSRYLVKRTGEKVFLECVQDMDHENMFWYRQDPGLGLRLIYFSYDVKMKEKGDIPEGYSVSREKKERFSLILESASTNQTSMYLCASSSAEAARPRGTQYFGPGTRLTVL.

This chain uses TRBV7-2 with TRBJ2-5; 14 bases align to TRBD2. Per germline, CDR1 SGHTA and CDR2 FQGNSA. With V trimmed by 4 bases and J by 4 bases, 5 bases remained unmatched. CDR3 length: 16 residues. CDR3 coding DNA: TGTGCCAGCAGCTCAGCAGGGACTAGCGGGAGAGAGACCCAGTACTTC. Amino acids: CASSSAGTSGRETQYF. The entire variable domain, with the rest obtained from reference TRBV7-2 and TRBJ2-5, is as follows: GAGVSQSPSNKVTEKGKDVELRCDPISGHTALYWYRQSLGQGLEFLIYFQGNSAPDKSGLPSDRFSAERTGGSVSTLTIQRTQQEDSAVYLCASSSAGTSGRETQYFGPGTRLLVL.

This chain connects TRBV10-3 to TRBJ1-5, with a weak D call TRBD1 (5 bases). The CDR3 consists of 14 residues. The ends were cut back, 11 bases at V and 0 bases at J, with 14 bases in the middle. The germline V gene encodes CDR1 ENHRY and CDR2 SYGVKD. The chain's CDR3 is CASADRFSNQPQHF. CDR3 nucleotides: TGTGCCTCCGCCGACAGATTTAGCAATCAGCCCCAGCATTTT.

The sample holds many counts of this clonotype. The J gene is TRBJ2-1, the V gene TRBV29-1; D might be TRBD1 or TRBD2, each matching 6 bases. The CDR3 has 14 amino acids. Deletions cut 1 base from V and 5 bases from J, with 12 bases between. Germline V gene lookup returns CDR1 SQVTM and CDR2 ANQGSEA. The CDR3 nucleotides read TGCAGCGTTGAAGTAGACGGGGGCCACAATGAGCAGTTCTTC. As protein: CSVEVDGGHNEQFF.

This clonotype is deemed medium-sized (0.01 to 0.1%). The CDR3 protein is CASSYSGRDLNQPQHF. The CDR3 DNA follows: TGTGCCAGCAGTTACTCTGGGCGGGACTTGAATCAGCCCCAGCATTTT. The chain carries TRBV6-6 and TRBJ1-5, with D possibly being TRBD1 (5 bases). This CDR3 is built from 16 residues. Trimming pared 0 bases from V and 4 bases from J, leaving 13 bases between. Germline assignment: CDR1 MNHNY and CDR2 SVGAGI (reference sequence).

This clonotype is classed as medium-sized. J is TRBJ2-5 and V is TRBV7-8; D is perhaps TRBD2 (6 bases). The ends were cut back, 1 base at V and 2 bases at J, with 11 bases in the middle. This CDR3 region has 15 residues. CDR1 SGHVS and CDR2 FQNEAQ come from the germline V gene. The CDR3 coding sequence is TGTGCCAGCAGCTTAGGGCTAGCGCTTCAAGAGACCCAGTACTTC. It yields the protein CASSLGLALQETQYF.

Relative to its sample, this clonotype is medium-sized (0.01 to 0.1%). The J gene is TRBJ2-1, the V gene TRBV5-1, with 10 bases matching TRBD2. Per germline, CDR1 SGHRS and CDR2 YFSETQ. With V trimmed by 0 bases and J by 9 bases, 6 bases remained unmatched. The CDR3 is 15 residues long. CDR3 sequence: CASSLVLAGEGEQFF. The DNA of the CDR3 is TGCGCCAGCAGCTTGGTTCTAGCGGGAGAGGGTGAGCAGTTCTTC.

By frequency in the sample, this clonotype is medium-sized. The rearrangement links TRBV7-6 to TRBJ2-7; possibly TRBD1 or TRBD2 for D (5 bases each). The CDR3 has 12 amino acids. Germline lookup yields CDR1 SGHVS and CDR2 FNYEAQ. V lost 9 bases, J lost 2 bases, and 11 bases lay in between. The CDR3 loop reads CASSGPTYEQYF. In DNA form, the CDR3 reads TGTGCCAGTTCGGGACCTACCTACGAGCAGTACTTC.

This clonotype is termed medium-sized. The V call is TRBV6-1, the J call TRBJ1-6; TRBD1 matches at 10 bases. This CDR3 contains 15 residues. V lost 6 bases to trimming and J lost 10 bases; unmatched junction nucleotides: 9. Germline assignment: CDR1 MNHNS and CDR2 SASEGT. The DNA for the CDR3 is TGTGCCAGCAGCGGGACAGGGGATCCCAAATCACCCCTCCACTTT. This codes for CASSGTGDPKSPLHF.

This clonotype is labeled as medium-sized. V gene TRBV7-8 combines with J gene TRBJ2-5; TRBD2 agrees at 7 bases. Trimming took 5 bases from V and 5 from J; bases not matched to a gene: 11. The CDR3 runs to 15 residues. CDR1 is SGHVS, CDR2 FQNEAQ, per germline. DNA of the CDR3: TGTGCCAGCAGCGTCCGGGACTACGGGTTGGAGACCCAGTACTTC. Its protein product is CASSVRDYGLETQYF.

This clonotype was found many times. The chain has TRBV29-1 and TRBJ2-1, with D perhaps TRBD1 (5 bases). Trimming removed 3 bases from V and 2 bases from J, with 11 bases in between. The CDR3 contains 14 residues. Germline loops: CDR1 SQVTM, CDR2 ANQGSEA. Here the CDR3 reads CSVDRTNTYNEQFF. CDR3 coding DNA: TGCAGCGTTGATAGGACAAACACCTACAATGAGCAGTTCTTC.

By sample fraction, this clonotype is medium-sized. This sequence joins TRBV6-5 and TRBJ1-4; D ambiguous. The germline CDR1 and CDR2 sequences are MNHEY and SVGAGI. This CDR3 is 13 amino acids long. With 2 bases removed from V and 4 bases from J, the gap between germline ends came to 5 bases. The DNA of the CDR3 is TGTGCCAGCAGTTACGGCGTTAATGAAAAACTGTTTTTT. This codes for CASSYGVNEKLFF.

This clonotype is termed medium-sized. The CDR3 sequence is CASSFDALGREQYF. CDR3 sequence (DNA): TGTGCCAGCAGTTTCGACGCCCTGGGCCGCGAGCAGTACTTC. The V and J genes are TRBV27 and TRBJ2-7, with no clear D. V shed 3 bases and J shed 6 bases, with 15 bases lying between them. Germline-derived CDR1 and CDR2 are MNHEY and SMNVEV (reference sequence). The CDR3 loop spans 14 amino acids.